This entry concerns a single T cell receptor (beta chain). Other DNA sequences in the same sample also yield this CDR3. The record originates from a study of shared clonotypes between healthy human individuals. As handled by the study authors: Filtering differed because ImmunoSEQ produced junction-only sequences that carried no quality scores. TCRdb's copy holds only in-frame clones and misses some; the assay was immunoSEQ multiplex PCR. That table supplies the V and J calls and clone size; D and trimming were determined from the DNA. The data contain about 2,500,000 clones, more than 90% of them singletons. Deletions cut 2 bases from V and 0 bases from J, with 5 bases between. CDR3 length: 15 amino acids. Germline loops: CDR1 MNHEY, CDR2 SVGAGI.

The chain has TRBV6-5 and TRBJ2-6; no reliable D call. This TCR was sampled from a man between 18 and 35 years old in good health. The sequencing sample was made of naive CD4+ T cells sorted from blood. The subset was: CD45RA+ positively selected. CDR3 residues: CASSYQISGANVLTF. CDR3 DNA: TGTGCCAGCAGTTACCAAATCTCTGGGGCCAACGTCCTGACTTTC.